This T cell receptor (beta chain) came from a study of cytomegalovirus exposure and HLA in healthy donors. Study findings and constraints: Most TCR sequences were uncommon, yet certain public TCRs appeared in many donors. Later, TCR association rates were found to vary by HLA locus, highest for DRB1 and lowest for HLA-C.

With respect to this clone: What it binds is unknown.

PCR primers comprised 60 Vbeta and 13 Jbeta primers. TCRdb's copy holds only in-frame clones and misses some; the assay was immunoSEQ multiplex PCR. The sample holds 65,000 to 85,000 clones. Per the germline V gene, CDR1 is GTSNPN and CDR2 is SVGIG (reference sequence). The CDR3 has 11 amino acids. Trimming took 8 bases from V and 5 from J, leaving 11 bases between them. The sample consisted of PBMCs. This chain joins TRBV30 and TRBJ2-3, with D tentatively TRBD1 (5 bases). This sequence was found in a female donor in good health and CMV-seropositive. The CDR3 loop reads CATSTGDTQYF. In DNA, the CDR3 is TGTGCCACCTCAACAGGAGATACGCAGTATTTT.